Sequencing of this T cell receptor beta chain was carried out in a study of Graves' ophthalmopathy and Graves' hyperthyroidism. Additional autoimmune diseases, uncontrolled infections, pregnancy or lactation disqualified patients. Patients were diagnosed from clinical symptoms, serum thyroxine, TRAb, thyroid ultrasound and orbital computed tomography. The authors isolated PBMCs from around 10 ml of fresh peripheral blood. The V end was cut by 4 bases, the J end by 0 bases, with 6 bases between. This CDR3 region has 14 residues. Per the germline V gene, CDR1 is LGHDT and CDR2 is YNNKEL (reference sequence). Scientists amplified the TCR beta CDR3 regions from RNA transcripts. Amplification began with first-round RT-PCR using HTBI primers, then second-round multiplex PCR was performed. MiXCR, applied by TCRdb to the multiplex PCR reads, yields one record per CDR3 protein. The repertoire has 500,000 to 700,000 distinct CDR3 sequences, about a fifth of them found once; the top ten carry around 6.5%.

The chain recombines TRBV3-1 with TRBJ2-2; D is perhaps TRBD2 (6 bases). Sequenced material: peripheral blood. The receptor was derived from a woman in her late teens or twenties with stable Graves' hyperthyroidism. Some clones in this sample may be carry-over from other donors' samples. This chain's CDR3 is CASSREANTGELFF. CDR3 bases: TGTGCCAGCAGCCGGGAGGCGAACACCGGGGAGCTGTTTTTT.